This TCR beta chain was found in a study of blood T cell repertoires in COVID-19. The protocol was immunoSEQ multiplex PCR, while the TCRdb copy is restricted to in-frame clones and leaves out a portion. The sample carries about 160,000 clones, about 86% recorded once. CDR3 length equals 16 residues. Trimming at V came to 3 bases and at J to 9 bases, leaving 8 bases not matched to a gene. Germline V gene data show CDR1 as SGDLS and CDR2 as YYNGEE. This chain uses TRBV9 with TRBJ2-1; the match to TRBD2 covers 14 bases. Input material: peripheral blood. This receptor was identified in a man in his 70s with acute or convalescent COVID-19. The CDR3 nucleotides read TGTGCCAGCAGCGGCCTGTCCGGGACTAGCGGGAGTGAGCAGTTCTTC. It is translated as CASSGLSGTSGSEQFF.